These 19 T cell receptor beta chains were all obtained from the same sample, sequenced in a study of PD-1 blockade in classical Hodgkin lymphoma. TCRdb keeps only in-frame clones here, not all; method: immunoSEQ multiplex PCR. The table shows 39,000 or so clones, with about 85% occurring only once. Autologous stem cell transplantation was followed by relapse in every patient, and brentuximab vedotin exposure varied. The specimen comprised peripheral blood mononuclear cells (PBMCs), sampled before the second cycle of nivolumab. These receptors all stem from a human donor with classical Hodgkin lymphoma.

This clone was seen only a few times. The V call is TRBV4-1, the J call TRBJ1-2; no clear D gene. V gave up 3 bases and J gave up 2 bases, with 10 bases separating them. CDR1 is MGHRA and CDR2 is YSYEKL in the germline V gene. The CDR3 sequence is 14 residues long. Here the CDR3 reads CASSHTSGNYGYTF. In DNA form, the CDR3 reads TGCGCCAGCAGCCATACATCGGGGAACTATGGCTACACCTTC.

V is TRBV27 and J is TRBJ2-7, with 11 bases aligning to TRBD2. The V gene's germline CDR1 is MNHEY and CDR2 SMNVEV (reference sequence). The CDR3 runs to 18 residues. With V trimmed by 5 bases and J by 5 bases, 17 bases remained unmatched. The CDR3 region is CASSPKHPLAGAGDEQYF. The CDR3 bases are TGTGCCAGCAGTCCAAAACATCCACTAGCGGGGGCAGGGGACGAGCAGTACTTC.

The chain combines TRBV10-3 with TRBJ2-3, with TRBD2 identical over 13 bases. The CDR3 has 18 amino acids. V shed 1 base, J shed 4 bases, and the junction held 8 bases outside the gene matches. In germline, CDR1 is ENHRY, CDR2 SYGVKD. In nucleotides, the CDR3 is TGTGCCATCAGTGAGTTAACAACTAGCGGGAGGGCTCCAGATACGCAGTATTTT. Translating gives CAISELTTSGRAPDTQYF.

V and J are TRBV27 and TRBJ1-2; TRBD1 agrees at 8 bases. CDR1 is MNHEY and CDR2 is SMNVEV in the germline V gene (reference sequence). The CDR3 loop spans 17 amino acids. V gave up 3 bases and J gave up 0 bases; unmatched junction bases: 9. CDR3 residues: CASSFSGRGQSNYGYTF. Written as DNA, the CDR3 is TGTGCCAGCAGTTTTTCCGGCAGGGGGCAATCTAACTATGGCTACACCTTC.

Turning to this clone: Distinct nucleotide sequences in the sample also encode this CDR3. The chain is built from TRBV28 and TRBJ2-1; D is unresolved. V lost 6 bases and J 6 bases, leaving 6 bases between the germline ends. This CDR3 has 11 residues. Germline CDR1 reads MDHEN; CDR2 reads SYDVKM. This CDR3 is CASSTANEQFF. CDR3 DNA: TGTGCCAGCAGCACGGCCAATGAGCAGTTCTTC.

This clone was observed once. This sequence joins TRBV7-2 and TRBJ1-5, with no clear D. The V end lost 1 base, the J end lost 0 bases, and 7 bases lay between the germline ends. Germline V gene sequence: CDR1 SGHTA, CDR2 FQGNSA. The CDR3 extends over 15 amino acids. The CDR3 nucleotides read TGTGCCAGCAGCTTAGATAGTGGTAGCAATCAGCCCCAGCATTTT. Protein product: CASSLDSGSNQPQHF.

V and J are TRBV12-5 and TRBJ2-3, with TRBD2 matching over 7 bases. The CDR3 covers 19 residues. The V segment lost 3 bases and the J segment 9 bases; nucleotides outside the gene matches: 24. Germline values: CDR1 LGHNT, CDR2 FRNRAP. The chain's CDR3 is CASGFWVGLAADLADTQYF. The CDR3 DNA follows: TGTGCTAGTGGTTTTTGGGTGGGGCTAGCGGCTGACTTAGCTGACACGCAGTATTTT. The whole variable domain, filled in from reference TRBV12-5 and TRBJ2-3, reads DARVTQTPRHKVTEMGQEVTMRCQPILGHNTVFWYRQTMMQGLELLAYFRNRAPLDDSGMPKDRFSAEMPDATLATLKIQPSEPRDSAVYFCASGFWVGLAADLADTQYFGPGTRLTVL.

The CDR3 region has the DNA TGTGCCAGCAGGGAGGTTAATGAAAAACTGTTTTTT. Protein sequence: CASREVNEKLFF. The gene calls are TRBV28 and TRBJ1-4; D is uncertain. Germline values: CDR1 MDHEN, CDR2 SYDVKM. Trimming removed 6 bases at V and 4 bases at J, with 6 bases between. The CDR3 consists of 12 residues. Together with reference TRBV28 and TRBJ1-4, the CDR3 gives the full variable domain: DVKVTQSSRYLVKRTGEKVFLECVQDMDHENMFWYRQDPGLGLRLIYFSYDVKMKEKGDIPEGYSVSREKKERFSLILESASTNQTSMYLCASREVNEKLFFGSGTQLSVL.

This clone has a single count. The chain links TRBV29-1 to TRBJ1-2; 7 bases match TRBD1. This CDR3 is built from 14 residues. V gave up 2 bases and J gave up 5 bases; unmatched junction bases: 8. The germline V gene has CDR1 SQVTM and CDR2 ANQGSEA. CDR3 protein: CSVEHGGRGYGYTF. The DNA for the CDR3 is TGCAGCGTTGAACACGGCGGCAGGGGGTATGGCTACACCTTC.

This clone was seen more than once but under ten times. The V call is TRBV14, the J call TRBJ2-3, with 12 bases fitting TRBD1. The length of the CDR3 is 16 residues. Germline loops: CDR1 SGHDN, CDR2 FVKESK. Unmatched junction bases numbered 8, after V lost 4 bases and J lost 6 bases. CDR3 in amino acids: CASSRSGQGAGDTQYF. The DNA for the CDR3 is TGTGCCAGCAGCCGATCGGGACAGGGGGCAGGGGATACGCAGTATTTT.

CDR3 amino acids: CSVEDAFGGALSEQYF. CDR3 bases: TGCAGCGTTGAAGATGCGTTCGGGGGCGCACTGTCCGAGCAGTACTTC. This chain links TRBV29-1 with TRBJ2-7, with D possibly called TRBD1 or TRBD2 (6 bases each). CDR1 and CDR2 from the germline V gene are SQVTM and ANQGSEA. V lost 0 bases and J lost 6, with 21 bases in between. The CDR3 is made up of 16 amino acids.

This chain joins TRBV27 and TRBJ2-7, with 8 bases aligning to TRBD2. V dropped 5 bases and J dropped 6; count of bases not matched to a gene: 6. The CDR3 runs 13 residues. Germline V CDR1 and CDR2: MNHEY, SMNVEV (reference sequence). The CDR3 DNA reads TGTGCCAGCAGTACCGGGAGGGTTAGCGAGCAGTACTTC. As protein: CASSTGRVSEQYF.

The chain combines TRBV5-4 with TRBJ2-3, with a weak D call TRBD1 (6 bases). Germline assignment: CDR1 SGHNT and CDR2 YYREEE (reference sequence). The V gene lost 3 bases and the J gene lost 1 base, with 12 bases spanning the gap. The CDR3 extends over 15 amino acids. CDR3 coding DNA: TGTGCCAGCAGCTCTCCCAACAGGGGCACAGATACGCAGTATTTT. This gives the protein CASSSPNRGTDTQYF.

The table lists this clone with a few counts. V and J are TRBV6-5 and TRBJ1-5, with a possible D match to TRBD1 (6 bases). This CDR3 is built from 13 residues. Trimming cost V 6 bases and J 6 bases, with 12 bases left between them. Per the germline V gene, CDR1 is MNHEY and CDR2 is SVGAGI. For the CDR3, the DNA is TGTGCCAGCAGGTCAGGGGAGGGTCAGCCCCAGCATTTT. This gives the protein CASRSGEGQPQHF.

V and J are TRBV27 and TRBJ1-2; TRBD1 is a possible D gene (5 bases). Germline V CDR1 and CDR2: MNHEY, SMNVEV (reference sequence). This CDR3 has 13 residues. Deletions cut 3 bases from V and 6 bases from J, with 11 bases between. The CDR3 coding sequence is TGTGCCAGCAGTTTGCGAGGGACCCATGGCTACACCTTC. This codes for CASSLRGTHGYTF.

The V call is TRBV9, the J call TRBJ2-1; D is undetermined. CDR1 is SGDLS and CDR2 is YYNGEE in the germline V gene. The CDR3 totals 15 residues. Trimming cost V 6 bases and J 0 bases, with 13 bases left between them. CDR3 protein: CASTPGPSSYNEQFF. CDR3 DNA sequence: TGTGCCAGCACTCCAGGTCCCAGCTCCTACAATGAGCAGTTCTTC. The full variable domain, its missing parts supplied by reference TRBV9 and TRBJ2-1, is DSGVTQTPKHLITATGQRVTLRCSPRSGDLSVYWYQQSLDQGLQFLIQYYNGEERAKGNILERFSAQQFPDLHSELNLSSLELGDSALYFCASTPGPSSYNEQFFGPGTRLTVL.

This clone was counted a few times. The chain carries TRBV29-1 and TRBJ1-5; perhaps TRBD1 as D (5 bases). The germline gives CDR1 SQVTM, CDR2 ANQGSEA. The V and J ends lost 6 bases and 4 bases respectively, with 13 bases between them. The CDR3 runs 13 residues. CDR3 sequence reads: CSVETGRNQPQHF. CDR3 coding DNA: TGCAGCGTCGAAACAGGACGAAATCAGCCCCAGCATTTT.

This clone was seen a few times. The gene calls are TRBV5-1 and TRBJ2-3; D is unclear. Germline lookup yields CDR1 SGHRS and CDR2 YFSETQ. CDR3 length equals 14 residues. The ends were cut back, 0 bases at V and 2 bases at J, with 7 bases in the middle. The CDR3 DNA follows: TGCGCCAGCAGCTTGGCCACAGTCACAGATACGCAGTATTTT. It specifies CASSLATVTDTQYF.

The chain has TRBV5-8 and TRBJ2-3, with 14 nucleotides matching TRBD2. J was trimmed by 3 bases and V by 3 bases; bases with no gene match: 9. The CDR3 covers 18 residues. Germline CDR1 is SGHTS and CDR2 is YDEGEE. The DNA for the CDR3 is TGTGCCAGCAGCTCGGGACTAGCGGGGGCAGCGGGAACAGATACGCAGTATTTT. Its protein is CASSSGLAGAAGTDTQYF.